Each of the 16 T cell receptor beta chains below was sequenced from the same sample in a study of cytomegalovirus exposure and HLA in healthy donors. Researchers ran the PCR with 60 Vbeta and 13 Jbeta primers. Sequencing used immunoSEQ multiplex PCR; TCRdb keeps in-frame clones, though not all of them. This table has fewer than 100,000 clones, about 80% appearing once. The specimen sequenced was PBMCs. Receptors originate from a female donor in good health and CMV-seronegative.

This chain links TRBV6-5 with TRBJ2-1; D uncertain. This CDR3 comprises 15 residues. Germline assignment: CDR1 MNHEY and CDR2 SVGAGI. The ends were cut back, 2 bases at V and 4 bases at J, with 12 bases in the middle. CDR3 bases: TGTGCCAGCAGTTACCAGGCAGGCGTATACAATGAGCAGTTCTTC. This encodes CASSYQAGVYNEQFF.

This rearrangement joins TRBV5-1 to TRBJ2-1, with D unclear. This CDR3 is built from 12 residues. With 3 bases removed from V and 7 bases from J, the gap between germline ends came to 8 bases. CDR1 and CDR2 from the germline V gene are SGHRS and YFSETQ. The CDR3 coding sequence is TGCGCCAGCAGCTCGACTCTGAATGAGCAGTTCTTC. Translation: CASSSTLNEQFF.

The chain is built from TRBV5-1 and TRBJ2-5; 12 nucleotides agree with TRBD2. The J segment lost 2 bases and the V segment lost 2 bases, leaving 1 base of the junction unmatched. The germline CDR1 and CDR2 sequences are SGHRS and YFSETQ. The CDR3 length is 15 residues. The CDR3 coding sequence is TGCGCCAGCAGCTTTGGACTAGCGGGGCAAGAGACCCAGTACTTC. This sequence encodes CASSFGLAGQETQYF.

This chain joins TRBV7-9 and TRBJ2-7, with TRBD1 matching over 10 bases. Germline trimming cut 5 bases from V and 2 bases from J; bases unmatched to any gene: 9. Germline values: CDR1 SEHNR, CDR2 FQNEAQ (reference sequence). The CDR3 has 16 amino acids. The CDR3 nucleotides read TGTGCCAGCAGCCATCCCGGACAGGGGGACACCTACGAGCAGTACTTC. This codes for CASSHPGQGDTYEQYF.

This chain connects TRBV10-3 to TRBJ2-7; 10 bases are a match to TRBD1. Germline CDR1 and CDR2: ENHRY and SYGVKD. Losses at the gene ends were 6 bases for V and 6 bases for J; bases not matched to a gene: 11. The CDR3 runs to 15 residues. CDR3 DNA: TGTGCCATCAGCCCCGGGACAGGGGTTATTAGCGAGCAGTACTTC. Translated, it gives CAISPGTGVISEQYF.

The chain joins TRBV4-1 to TRBJ2-4; D unclear. CDR3 length equals 14 residues. V lost 0 bases and J lost 6, with 9 bases in between. Germline V gene sequence: CDR1 MGHRA, CDR2 YSYEKL. In nucleotides, the CDR3 is TGCGCCAGCAGCCAAGATTCCCAGATAAACATTCAGTACTTC. This encodes CASSQDSQINIQYF.

The rearrangement links TRBV27 to TRBJ1-2; 7 bases are a match to TRBD1. This CDR3 has 14 amino acids. CDR1 and CDR2 from the germline V gene are MNHEY and SMNVEV (reference sequence). The J segment lost 6 bases and the V segment lost 6 bases, leaving 10 bases of the junction unmatched. The chain's CDR3 is CASRIADRADGYTF. CDR3 nucleotides: TGTGCCAGCAGAATCGCAGACAGGGCCGATGGCTACACCTTC.

In its sample, this clone was seen once. The chain recombines TRBV2 with TRBJ1-2; TRBD1 might be the D (6 bases). The CDR3 length is 13 residues. CDR1 and CDR2 from the germline V gene are SNHLY and FYNNEI. V was trimmed by 3 bases and J by 4 bases, leaving 9 bases between them. The CDR3 nucleotides are TGTGCCAGCAGTGACGGGACAACCTATGGCTACACCTTC. It codes for CASSDGTTYGYTF.

V usage is TRBV9 and J usage is TRBJ1-2; maybe TRBD1 (5 bases). The CDR3 loop spans 14 amino acids. From germline, CDR1 is SGDLS and CDR2 YYNGEE. V gave up 3 bases and J gave up 8 bases, with 17 bases separating them. The CDR3 DNA reads as TGTGCCAGCAGCGGGGGGGATGGGTCACTCGGCTACACCTTC. Amino acid sequence: CASSGGDGSLGYTF.

CDR3 bases: TGTGCCAGCAGCCCAACAGGTATCAGGAATTCACCCCTCCACTTT. It encodes CASSPTGIRNSPLHF. J is TRBJ1-6 and V is TRBV5-6, with D possibly being TRBD1 (5 bases). V lost 4 bases, J lost 7 bases, and 15 bases lay in between. The CDR3 spans 15 residues. The germline CDR1 and CDR2 sequences are SGHDT and YYEEEE.

This clone was detected a few times. The V gene is TRBV28, the J gene TRBJ1-2; D remains unclear. CDR3 length: 16 amino acids. V lost 2 bases to trimming and J lost 2 bases, with 15 bases between them. Germline V CDR1 and CDR2: MDHEN, SYDVKM. CDR3 bases: TGTGCCAGCAGTTTAAGGGATGGACGGGGAAACTATGGCTACACCTTC. Translated: CASSLRDGRGNYGYTF.

This rearrangement joins TRBV7-3 to TRBJ2-7, with TRBD2 matching over 9 bases. The CDR3 has 13 residues. CDR1 and CDR2 from the germline V gene are SGHTA and FQGTGA. The trim removed 5 bases at V and 6 bases at J, leaving 5 bases unmatched. The CDR3 spells CASSLAGGAEQYF. In nucleotides, the CDR3 is TGTGCCAGCAGCCTTGCGGGGGGGGCCGAGCAGTACTTC.

This chain uses TRBV25-1 with TRBJ2-1, with D possibly matching TRBD2 (6 bases). Germline V gives CDR1 MGHDK, CDR2 SYGVNS. The CDR3 extends over 14 amino acids. Trimming removed 5 bases at V and 2 bases at J, with 10 bases between. CDR3 protein: CASSLATTYNEQFF. The DNA for the CDR3 is TGTGCCAGCAGTCTAGCGACCACCTACAATGAGCAGTTCTTC. Complete variable domain (other parts from reference TRBV25-1 and TRBJ2-1): EADIYQTPRYLVIGTGKKITLECSQTMGHDKMYWYQQDPGMELHLIHYSYGVNSTEKGDLSSESTVSRIRTEHFPLTLESARPSHTSQYLCASSLATTYNEQFFGPGTRLTVL.

The genes are TRBV7-2 and TRBJ2-5, with D uncertain. V lost 4 bases and J lost 2, with 23 bases in between. Germline values: CDR1 SGHTA, CDR2 FQGNSA. The CDR3 extends over 18 amino acids. CDR3: CASSSYRRHSPIQETQYF. CDR3 bases: TGTGCCAGCAGCTCATACCGAAGACACAGTCCCATTCAAGAGACCCAGTACTTC.

This clone was counted once. The rearrangement joins TRBV11-2 to TRBJ2-5; D unresolved. There are 14 residues in the CDR3. Deletions cut 1 base from V and 4 bases from J, with 10 bases between. Germline V gene data show CDR1 as SGHAT and CDR2 as FQNNGV. The CDR3 is CASSLVGPGETQYF. The CDR3 coding sequence is TGTGCCAGCAGCTTAGTCGGTCCAGGAGAGACCCAGTACTTC.

The chain uses TRBV28 and TRBJ1-3; TRBD1 matches at 7 bases. Looked up from germline, CDR1 is MDHEN and CDR2 is SYDVKM. The CDR3 is 14 residues long. J gave up 0 bases and V 6 bases, and 2 bases lay outside the gene matches. CDR3 residues: CASRDRSSGNTIYF. CDR3 DNA: TGTGCCAGCAGGGACAGGTCCTCTGGAAACACCATATATTTT. The variable domain in full, completed from reference TRBV28 and TRBJ1-3, reads DVKVTQSSRYLVKRTGEKVFLECVQDMDHENMFWYRQDPGLGLRLIYFSYDVKMKEKGDIPEGYSVSREKKERFSLILESASTNQTSMYLCASRDRSSGNTIYFGEGSWLTVV.